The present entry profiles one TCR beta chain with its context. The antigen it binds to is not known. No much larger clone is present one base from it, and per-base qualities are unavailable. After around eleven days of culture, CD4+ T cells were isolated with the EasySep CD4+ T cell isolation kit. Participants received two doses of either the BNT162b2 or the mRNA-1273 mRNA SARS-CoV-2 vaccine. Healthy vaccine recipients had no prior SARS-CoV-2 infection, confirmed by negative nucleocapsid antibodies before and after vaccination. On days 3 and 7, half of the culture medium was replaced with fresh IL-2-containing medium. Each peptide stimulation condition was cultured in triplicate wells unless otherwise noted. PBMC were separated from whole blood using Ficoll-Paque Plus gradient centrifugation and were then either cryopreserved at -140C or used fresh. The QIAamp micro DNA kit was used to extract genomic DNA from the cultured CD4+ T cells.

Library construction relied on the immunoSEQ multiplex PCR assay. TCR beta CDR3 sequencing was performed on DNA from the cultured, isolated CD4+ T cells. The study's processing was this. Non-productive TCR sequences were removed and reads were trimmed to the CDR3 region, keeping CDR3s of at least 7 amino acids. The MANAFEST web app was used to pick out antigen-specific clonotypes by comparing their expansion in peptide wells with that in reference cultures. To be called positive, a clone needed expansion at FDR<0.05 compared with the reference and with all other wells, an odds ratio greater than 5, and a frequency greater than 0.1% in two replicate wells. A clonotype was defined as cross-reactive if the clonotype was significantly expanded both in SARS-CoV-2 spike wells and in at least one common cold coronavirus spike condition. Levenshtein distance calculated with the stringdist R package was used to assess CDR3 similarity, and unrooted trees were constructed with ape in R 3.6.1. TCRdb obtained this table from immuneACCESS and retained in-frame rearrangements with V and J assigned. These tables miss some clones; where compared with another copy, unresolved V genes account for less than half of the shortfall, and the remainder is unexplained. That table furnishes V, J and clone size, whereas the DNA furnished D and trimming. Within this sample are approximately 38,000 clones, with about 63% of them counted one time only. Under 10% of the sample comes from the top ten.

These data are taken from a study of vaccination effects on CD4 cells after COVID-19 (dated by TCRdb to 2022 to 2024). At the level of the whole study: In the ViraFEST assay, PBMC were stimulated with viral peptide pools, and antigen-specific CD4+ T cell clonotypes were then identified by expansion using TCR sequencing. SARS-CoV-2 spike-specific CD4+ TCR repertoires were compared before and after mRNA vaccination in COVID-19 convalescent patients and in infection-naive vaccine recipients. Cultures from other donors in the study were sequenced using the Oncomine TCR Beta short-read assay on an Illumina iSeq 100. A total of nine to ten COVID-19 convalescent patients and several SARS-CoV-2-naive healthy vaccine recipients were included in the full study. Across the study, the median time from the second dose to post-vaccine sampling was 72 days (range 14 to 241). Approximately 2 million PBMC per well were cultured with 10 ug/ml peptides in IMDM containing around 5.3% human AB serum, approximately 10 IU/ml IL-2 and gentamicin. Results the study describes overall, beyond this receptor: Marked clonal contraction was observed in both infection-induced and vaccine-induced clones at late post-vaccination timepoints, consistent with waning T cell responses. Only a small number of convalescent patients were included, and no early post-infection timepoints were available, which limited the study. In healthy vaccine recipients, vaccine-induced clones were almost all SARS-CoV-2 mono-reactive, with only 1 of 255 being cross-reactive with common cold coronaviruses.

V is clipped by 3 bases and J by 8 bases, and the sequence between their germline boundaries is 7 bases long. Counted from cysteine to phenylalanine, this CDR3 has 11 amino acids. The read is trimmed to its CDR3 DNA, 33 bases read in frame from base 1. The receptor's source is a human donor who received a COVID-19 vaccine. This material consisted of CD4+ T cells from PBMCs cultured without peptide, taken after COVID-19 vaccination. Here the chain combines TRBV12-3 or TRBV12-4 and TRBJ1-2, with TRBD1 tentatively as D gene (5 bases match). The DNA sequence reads TGTGCCAGCAGTTTGACAGACGGCTACACCTTC. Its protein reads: CASSLTDGYTF.